This TCR beta chain is from a study of T-cell memory formation after mild COVID-19. As concerns this clonotype: Its matching antigen is unknown.

In TCRdb, the 5' RACE reads were re-called with MiXCR into one record per CDR3 protein. The top ten clones hold around 2% of a sample with 200,000 to 300,000 distinct CDR3 sequences, 15% of them seen once. Study findings and constraints: Contracting clones from day 15 to 85 showed balanced CD4/CD8; later expanders favored CD4+.

The ends were cut back, 3 bases at V and 2 bases at J, with 9 bases in the middle. Germline V gene data show CDR1 as MNHEY and CDR2 as SVGEGT. The CDR3 runs to 14 residues. The sequence derives from an adult woman who had mild COVID-19 (a few samples of this study predate the infection). Cell type and time point are not known. Sample: PBMCs or a T cell subset sorted from them (not recorded which). The rearrangement links TRBV6-2 or TRBV6-3 to TRBJ2-3, with D perhaps TRBD2 (6 bases). In DNA, the CDR3 is TGTGCCAGCAGTTATCCGGGAGACACAGATACGCAGTATTTT. Encoded protein: CASSYPGDTDTQYF.